Following are 26 T cell receptor beta chains from one sample sequenced in a study of shared clonotypes between healthy human individuals (dated by TCRdb to 2020 to 2021). The library came from the immunoSEQ multiplex PCR assay. As stored in TCRdb, this immuneACCESS dataset retains in-frame rearrangements with V and J assigned. A fraction of the clones does not appear; measured against another copy, unresolved V genes explain less than half of the discrepancy, and the remainder lacks a known reason. This sample has nearly 1,000,000 clones in its table, and 76% of those were observed once. The top ten clones comprise approximately 1.5% of the sample. Sequencing was performed on memory CD4+ T cells sorted from blood. Interpreted using the paper, the cell subset or site label stands for: CD45RA-negative fraction. These receptors all come from a man between 18 and 29 years old in good health.

J is TRBJ2-1 and V is TRBV11-2, with D tentatively TRBD1 (6 bases). The CDR3 contains 12 residues. The germline V gene has CDR1 SGHAT and CDR2 FQNNGV. Between the trimmed V and J ends, which lost 5 bases and 7 bases, there was a span of 9 bases. CDR3 in DNA: TGTGCCAGCAGCCCACAGGGAAATGAGCAGTTCTTC. Translating gives CASSPQGNEQFF.

The rearrangement joins TRBV5-5 to TRBJ1-2; no reliable D call. This CDR3 is built from 13 residues. The germline V and J ends were trimmed by 0 bases and 1 base, with 4 bases remaining between them. CDR1 and CDR2 from the germline V gene are SGHKS and YYEKEE (reference sequence). The CDR3 nucleotides read TGTGCCAGCAGCTTGGTGGATAACTATGGCTACACCTTC. Translated, it gives CASSLVDNYGYTF. Complete variable domain (other parts from reference TRBV5-5 and TRBJ1-2): DAGVTQSPTHLIKTRGQQVTLRCSPISGHKSVSWYQQVLGQGPQFIFQYYEKEERGRGNFPDRFSARQFPNYSSELNVNALLLGDSALYLCASSLVDNYGYTFGSGTRLTVV.

The V gene is TRBV6-6, the J gene TRBJ1-5; D unclear. Per germline, CDR1 MNHNY and CDR2 SVGAGI (reference sequence). V lost 8 bases and J 0 bases, leaving 5 bases between the germline ends. This CDR3 has 12 residues. The CDR3 DNA follows: TGTGCCAGCTCGCTTAGCAATCAGCCCCAGCATTTT. As protein: CASSLSNQPQHF.

The chain links TRBV11-2 to TRBJ2-3; 8 bases fit TRBD2. Germline-derived CDR1 and CDR2 are SGHAT and FQNNGV. The V and J ends lost 6 bases and 0 bases, in that order; junction bases with no gene match: 14. The CDR3 contains 18 residues. The CDR3 nucleotides read TGTGCCAGCAGTTTTACGATTTGGACTAGCTTTAGCACAGATACGCAGTATTTT. Translating gives CASSFTIWTSFSTDTQYF.

With regard to this clone: It may be a read error: a sequence one base away is much more abundant. This sample includes further DNA sequences coding for the same CDR3. The V and J genes are TRBV5-1 and TRBJ1-2, with no clear D. CDR3 length equals 13 residues. Germline values: CDR1 SGHRS, CDR2 YFSETQ. Deletions cut 0 bases from V and 2 bases from J, with 5 bases between. The CDR3 spells CASSLDSNYGYTF. CDR3 in DNA: TGCGCCAGCAGCTTGGACAGCAACTATGGCTACACCTTC.

The chain carries TRBV10-1 and TRBJ1-3, with D unresolved. V dropped 6 bases and J dropped 5 bases, with 8 bases sitting between them. The CDR3 spans 12 residues. Germline-derived CDR1 and CDR2 are WNHNN and SYGVQD (reference sequence). The CDR3 sequence is CASSENRNTIYF. The CDR3 DNA reads as TGCGCCAGCAGCGAAAACCGAAACACCATATATTTT.

V usage is TRBV9 and J usage is TRBJ2-3; D remains ambiguous. The CDR3 spans 16 residues. The V end lost 0 bases, the J end lost 0 bases, and 11 bases lay between the germline ends. Germline-derived CDR1 and CDR2 are SGDLS and YYNGEE. The CDR3 DNA reads as TGTGCCAGCAGCGTAGCAGGTCTATGGAGCACAGATACGCAGTATTTT. Amino acid sequence: CASSVAGLWSTDTQYF.

CDR3: CASSLWTSGGTDTQYF. CDR3 bases: TGTGCCAGCAGTCTCTGGACTAGCGGAGGCACAGATACGCAGTATTTT. The rearrangement links TRBV28 to TRBJ2-3, with 10 bases aligning to TRBD2. V gave up 5 bases and J gave up 1 base; unmatched junction bases: 6. Germline CDR1 is MDHEN and CDR2 is SYDVKM. The CDR3 covers 16 residues.

The chain links TRBV11-2 to TRBJ2-3; TRBD2 matches 10 bases. The CDR3 loop spans 14 amino acids. V lost 3 bases and J lost 5; bases outside the gene matches: 2. Germline V gene data show CDR1 as SGHAT and CDR2 as FQNNGV. The CDR3 nucleotides are TGTGCCAGCAGCTTCCTAGCGGGGGTAGATACGCAGTATTTT. It translates to CASSFLAGVDTQYF.

The J gene is TRBJ1-2, the V gene TRBV6-4; the D is unclear. This CDR3 has 14 amino acids. Germline V gene data show CDR1 as MRHNA and CDR2 as SNTAGT. Trimming removed 0 bases from V and 8 bases from J, with 13 bases in between. This CDR3 reads CASSDSRRTDGYTF. The CDR3 DNA sequence: TGTGCCAGCAGTGACTCGAGGAGGACGGACGGCTACACCTTC.

V and J are TRBV7-2 and TRBJ2-3; weak D call: TRBD2 (6 bases). The CDR3 is 11 residues long. Trimming removed 7 bases from V and 9 bases from J, with 11 bases in between. CDR1 and CDR2 from the germline V gene are SGHTA and FQGNSA. The DNA of the CDR3 is TGTGCCAGCACCACGGGGGAGACGCAGTATTTT. It translates to CASTTGETQYF.

V usage is TRBV10-3 and J usage is TRBJ1-2, with D possibly matching TRBD1 (5 bases). Trimming took 7 bases from V and 0 from J, leaving 9 bases between them. Looked up from germline, CDR1 is ENHRY and CDR2 is SYGVKD. The CDR3 is made up of 13 amino acids. The CDR3 DNA sequence: TGTGCCATCAACCAGGGACCTAACTATGGCTACACCTTC. Amino acid sequence: CAINQGPNYGYTF.

The V and J genes are TRBV5-4 and TRBJ2-3; D is unresolved. The CDR3 runs 14 residues. Germline CDR1 SGHNT, CDR2 YYREEE (reference sequence). The germline V and J ends were trimmed by 2 bases and 2 bases, with 9 bases remaining between them. CDR3: CASSFYSVTDTQYF. The CDR3 DNA is TGTGCCAGCAGCTTTTATTCGGTCACAGATACGCAGTATTTT.

Note on this clone: This could be a read error, since a much larger clone is one nucleotide away. J is TRBJ1-5 and V is TRBV6-6; 7 nucleotides match TRBD1. V gave up 6 bases and J gave up 4 bases; unmatched junction bases: 3. In germline, CDR1 is MNHNY, CDR2 SVGAGI (reference sequence). This CDR3 comprises 13 residues. DNA for the CDR3: TGTGCCAGCAGCTCGACAGGGAATCAGCCCCAGCATTTT. Translated: CASSSTGNQPQHF.

The chain recombines TRBV6-1 with TRBJ1-4; D call uncertain. This CDR3 spans 15 amino acids. Germline V gene sequence: CDR1 MNHNS, CDR2 SASEGT. Trimming pared 7 bases from V and 3 bases from J, leaving 15 bases between. CDR3 loop: CASMDGVAANEKLFF. The CDR3 coding sequence is TGTGCCAGCATGGACGGGGTCGCGGCTAATGAAAAACTGTTTTTT.

The V gene is TRBV5-1, the J gene TRBJ2-1; no clear D. The CDR3 is 14 residues long. V was pared by 5 bases and J by 0 bases, with 9 bases between. From germline, CDR1 is SGHRS and CDR2 YFSETQ. As DNA, the CDR3 is TGCGCCAGCAGAAGGGAAGACTCCTACAATGAGCAGTTCTTC. Its translation is CASRREDSYNEQFF.

The chain recombines TRBV5-4 with TRBJ1-2; D uncertain. This CDR3 comprises 15 residues. CDR1 and CDR2 from the germline V gene are SGHNT and YYREEE (reference sequence). Trimming removed 0 bases from V and 2 bases from J, with 11 bases in between. DNA for the CDR3: TGTGCCAGCAGCTTGGCTTTAGGAGGGAACTATGGCTACACCTTC. This encodes CASSLALGGNYGYTF.

The chain recombines TRBV19 with TRBJ2-2; the D gene is possibly TRBD2 (6 bases). Per germline, CDR1 LNHDA and CDR2 SQIVND (reference sequence). Between the trimmed V and J ends, which lost 5 bases and 3 bases, there was a span of 10 bases. The CDR3 contains 14 residues. The CDR3 here is CASSGGRYTGELFF. The CDR3 DNA is TGTGCCAGTAGTGGAGGGAGATACACCGGGGAGCTGTTTTTT.

The chain combines TRBV2 with TRBJ2-7; D call uncertain. CDR1 is SNHLY, CDR2 FYNNEI, per germline. The CDR3 is made up of 12 amino acids. V dropped 0 bases and J dropped 4 bases, with 4 bases sitting between them. CDR3 sequence reads: CASSEAFYEQYF. DNA of the CDR3: TGTGCCAGCAGTGAAGCGTTTTACGAGCAGTACTTC. Based on the CDR3 plus reference TRBV2 and TRBJ2-7, the full variable domain is EPEVTQTPSHQVTQMGQEVILRCVPISNHLYFYWYRQILGQKVEFLVSFYNNEISEKSEIFDDQFSVERPDGSNFTLKIRSTKLEDSAMYFCASSEAFYEQYFGPGTRLTVT.

The chain links TRBV5-1 to TRBJ2-1; 10 nucleotides line up with TRBD2. CDR3 length: 15 amino acids. From germline, CDR1 is SGHRS and CDR2 YFSETQ. Trimming cost V 3 bases and J 9 bases; bases outside gene matches: 9. The CDR3 here is CASSYASGGISEQFF. DNA for the CDR3: TGCGCCAGCAGCTACGCTAGCGGGGGTATTAGTGAGCAGTTCTTC.

The V gene is TRBV7-2, the J gene TRBJ2-7; 9 positions match TRBD2. CDR3 size: 13 residues. Germline CDR1 reads SGHTA; CDR2 reads FQGNSA. The V gene end was trimmed by 10 bases and the J gene end by 0 bases; junction bases not matched to a gene: 4. CDR3: CATAGGHSYEQYF. CDR3 DNA: TGTGCCACTGCGGGGGGGCACTCCTACGAGCAGTACTTC. Drawing the rest from reference TRBV7-2 and TRBJ2-7, the complete variable domain is GAGVSQSPSNKVTEKGKDVELRCDPISGHTALYWYRQSLGQGLEFLIYFQGNSAPDKSGLPSDRFSAERTGGSVSTLTIQRTQQEDSAVYLCATAGGHSYEQYFGPGTRLTVT.

This clone was observed a few times. V usage is TRBV10-2 and J usage is TRBJ1-5; D unclear. V dropped 3 bases and J dropped 1 base, with 4 bases sitting between them. Germline values: CDR1 WSHSY, CDR2 SAAADI. The CDR3 is 13 residues long. CDR3 loop: CASSDNSNQPQHF. Here the CDR3 DNA reads TGCGCCAGCAGTGATAACAGCAATCAGCCCCAGCATTTT.

This chain connects TRBV15 to TRBJ1-1; 8 bases fit TRBD1. Germline loops: CDR1 LNHNV, CDR2 YYDKDF (reference sequence). The CDR3 sequence is 14 residues long. V lost 4 bases, J lost 3 bases, and 4 bases stayed unmatched. The CDR3 sequence is CATSIGQGYTEAFF. Written as DNA, the CDR3 is TGTGCCACCAGCATAGGACAGGGCTACACTGAAGCTTTCTTT.

The chain carries TRBV4-2 and TRBJ1-4, with D hard to call. The ends were cut back, 6 bases at V and 4 bases at J, with 9 bases in the middle. The CDR3 is 13 residues long. Germline CDR1 reads LGHNA; CDR2 reads YNFKEQ. CDR3 DNA sequence: TGTGCCAGCAGACGGGGATTTAATGAAAAACTGTTTTTT. Translated, it gives CASRRGFNEKLFF.

This clone has just a few counts. The rearrangement links TRBV21-1 to TRBJ2-5; TRBD1 is taken as the D call from the table, unchecked against the DNA. TRBV21-1 is marked as a pseudogene. This CDR3 region has 12 residues. The CDR3 loop reads CASSRQQETQYF. CDR3 coding DNA: TGTGCCAGCAGCAGACAGCAAGAGACCCAGTACTTC.

The chain links TRBV5-1 to TRBJ2-7; D gene unclear. There are 13 residues in the CDR3. The V gene lost 4 bases and the J gene lost 0 bases, with 8 bases spanning the gap. CDR1 and CDR2 (germline): SGHRS, YFSETQ. The CDR3 loop is CASSPPSSYEQYF. The DNA of the CDR3 is TGCGCCAGCAGCCCCCCGTCCTCCTACGAGCAGTACTTC.